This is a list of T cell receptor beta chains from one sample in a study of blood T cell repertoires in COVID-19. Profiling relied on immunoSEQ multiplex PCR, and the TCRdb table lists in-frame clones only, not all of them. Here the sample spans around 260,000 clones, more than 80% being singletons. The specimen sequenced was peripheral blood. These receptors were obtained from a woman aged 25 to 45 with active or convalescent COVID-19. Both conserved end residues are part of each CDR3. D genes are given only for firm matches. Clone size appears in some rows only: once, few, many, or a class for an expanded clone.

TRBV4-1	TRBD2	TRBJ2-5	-	TGCGCCAGCAGCTTCCTAGGACTAGTGCGAGAGACCCAGTACTTC	CASSFLGLVRETQYF
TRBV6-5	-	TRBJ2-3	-	TGTGCCAGCTCTCCGACAAGAAGCACAGATACGCAGTATTTT	CASSPTRSTDTQYF
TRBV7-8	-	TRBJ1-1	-	TGTGCCAGCAGCCTCGGGGGGAGGCGGGTGAACACTGAAGCTTTCTTT	CASSLGGRRVNTEAFF
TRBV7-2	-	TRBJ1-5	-	TGTGCCAGCAGCCCCGCCGCAACAGGGTTAAGAGGTCAGCCCCAGCATTTT	CASSPAATGLRGQPQHF
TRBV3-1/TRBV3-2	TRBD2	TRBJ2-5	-	TGTGCCAGCAGTATACTAGCGGGGGGGCTGGAGACCCAGTACTTC	CASSILAGGLETQYF
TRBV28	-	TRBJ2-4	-	TGTGCCAGCAGTTTTAGGTGGGGGGACAGAAGGCCCAAAAACATTCAGTACTTC	CASSFRWGDRRPKNIQYF
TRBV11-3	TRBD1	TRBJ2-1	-	TGTGCCAGCAGCTTAGATTTGGGGACAGGGGGCGGTGAGCAGTTCTTC	CASSLDLGTGGGEQFF
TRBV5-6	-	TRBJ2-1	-	TGTGCCAGCAGCCCGTTGGGGGGAGAGCAGTTCTTC	CASSPLGGEQFF
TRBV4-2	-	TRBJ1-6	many	TGTGCCAGCAGCCAAGATCTAGCAGCAGGCGACCTATTCGGCGCCTATTCACCCCTCCACTTT	CASSQDLAAGDLFGAYSPLHF
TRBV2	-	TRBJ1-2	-	TGTGCCAGCACCGAACAGAACTATGGCTACACCTTC	CASTEQNYGYTF
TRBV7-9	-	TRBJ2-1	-	TGTGCCAGCAGCTTAGGGGCGAATGAGCAGTTCTTC	CASSLGANEQFF
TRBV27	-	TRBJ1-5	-	TGTGCCAGCAGTTTCTACCCGGGGGGCAATCAGCCCCAGCATTTT	CASSFYPGGNQPQHF
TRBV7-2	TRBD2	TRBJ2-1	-	TGTGCCATCGCGACTAGCGGGAATGAGCAGTTCTTC	CAIATSGNEQFF
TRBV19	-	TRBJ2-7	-	TGTGCCAGTAGTATAGCTGGGCACACATTGGACAGTTCCTACGAGCAGTACTTC	CASSIAGHTLDSSYEQYF
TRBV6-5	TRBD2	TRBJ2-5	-	TGTGCCAGCAGTTCACTAGCGGGGGCCGGCTTTGAGACCCAGTACTTC	CASSSLAGAGFETQYF
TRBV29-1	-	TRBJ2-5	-	TGCAGCGTCTCGACAGTTACCCAAGAGACCCAGTACTTC	CSVSTVTQETQYF
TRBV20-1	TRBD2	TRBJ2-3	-	TGCAGTGCTAGTCGACTAGCGGGGGGTTACACAGATACGCAGTATTTT	CSASRLAGGYTDTQYF
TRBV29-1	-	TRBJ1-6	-	TGCAGCGTTGAAAGATCGGGGGATTCACCCCTCCACTTT	CSVERSGDSPLHF
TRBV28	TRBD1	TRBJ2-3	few	TGTGCCAGCAGTGGCAAACCATCACCCGCAGGGGGTGCCCACACAGATACGCAGTATTTT	CASSGKPSPAGGAHTDTQYF
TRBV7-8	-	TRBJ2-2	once	TGTGCCAGCACCAAGCTGGGGGCGCGGAACACCGGGGAGCTGTTTTTT	CASTKLGARNTGELFF
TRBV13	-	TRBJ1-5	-	TGTGCCAGCAGCTTAAAAACAGGGAGTATAGAGCCCCAGCATTTT	CASSLKTGSIEPQHF
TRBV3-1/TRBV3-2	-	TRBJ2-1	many	TGTGCCAGCAGCCAAGCGGGCTCCTACAATGAGCAGTTCTTC	CASSQAGSYNEQFF
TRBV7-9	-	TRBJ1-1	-	TGTGCGGTACAGTACTTGGGGAACACTGAAGCTTTCTTT	CAVQYLGNTEAFF
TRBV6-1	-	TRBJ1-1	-	TGTGCCAGCAGTGATAGGGCGGCCAGGGCTGAAGCTTTCTTT	CASSDRAARAEAFF
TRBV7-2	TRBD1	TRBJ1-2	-	TGTGCCAGCAGCTTAGTCGGACAGGGGGCTGGCTATGGCTACACCTTC	CASSLVGQGAGYGYTF
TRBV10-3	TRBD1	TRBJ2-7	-	TGTGCCATCAGTCCGGGACAGGGGTTGTCCGAGCAGTACTTC	CAISPGQGLSEQYF
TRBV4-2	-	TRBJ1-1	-	TGTGCCAGCAGCCAAGGGGAGGGGAACACTGAAGCTTTCTTT	CASSQGEGNTEAFF
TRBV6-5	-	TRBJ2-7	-	TGTGCCAGCAGGCCGTCGGGAACGAACGAGCAGTACTTC	CASRPSGTNEQYF
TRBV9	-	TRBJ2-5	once	TGTGCCAGCAGCGTAGTCCCGGGGGGCGTGGGAGAGACCCAGTACTTC	CASSVVPGGVGETQYF
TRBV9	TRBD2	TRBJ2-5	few	TGTGCCAGCAGCCCCACGGCTAGCGGGGGCCAAGAGACCCAGTACTTC	CASSPTASGGQETQYF
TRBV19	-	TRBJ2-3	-	TGTGCCAGTAGTCCCCTCCTTGGCGGCAGCACAGATACGCAGTATTTT	CASSPLLGGSTDTQYF
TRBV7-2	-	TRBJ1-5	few	TGTGCCAGCAGCTTGGGACACCTTAGCAATCAGCCCCAGCATTTT	CASSLGHLSNQPQHF
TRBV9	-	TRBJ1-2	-	TGTGCCAGCAGCGTAGCGGGGGGTTATGGCTACACCTTC	CASSVAGGYGYTF
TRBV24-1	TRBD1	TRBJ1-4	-	TGTGCCACCAGTGATGCTCGGACAGGGGCTTATGAAAAACTGTTTTTT	CATSDARTGAYEKLFF
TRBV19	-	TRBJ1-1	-	TGTGCCAGTAGTATAGTAGAGAACACTGAAGCTTTCTTT	CASSIVENTEAFF
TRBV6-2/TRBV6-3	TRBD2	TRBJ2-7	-	TGTGCCAGCAGTTATTCGGGACTAGCGGAGTCCGAGCAGTACTTC	CASSYSGLAESEQYF
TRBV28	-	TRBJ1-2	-	TGTGCCAGCAGCTCTGGGGGGGCCTATGGCTACACCTTC	CASSSGGAYGYTF
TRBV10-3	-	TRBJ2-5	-	TGTGCCATCAGTGCTGGAGGGAGGCCAGAGACCCAGTACTTC	CAISAGGRPETQYF
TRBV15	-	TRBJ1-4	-	TGTGCCACCAGCCCCACAGCTGCAACTAATGAAAAACTGTTTTTT	CATSPTAATNEKLFF
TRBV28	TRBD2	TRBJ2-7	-	TGTGCCAGCAGTCTACTGACTAGCGGGGGTTCCTACGAGCAGTACTTC	CASSLLTSGGSYEQYF
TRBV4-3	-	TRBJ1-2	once	TGCGCCAGCAGCCAAGATCTGGACAGACTCCCCTATGGCTACACCTTC	CASSQDLDRLPYGYTF
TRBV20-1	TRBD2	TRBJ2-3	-	TGCAGTGCTAGTCGGGCTAGCGGGGGGTCTAGCACAGATACGCAGTATTTT	CSASRASGGSSTDTQYF
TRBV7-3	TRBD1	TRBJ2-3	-	TGTGCCAGCAGTCCCCGGACAGGCCGTAGCACAGATACGCAGTATTTT	CASSPRTGRSTDTQYF
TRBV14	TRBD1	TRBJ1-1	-	TGTGCCAGCAGCCGAGGACAGGGCCAATACAGTGAAGCTTTCTTT	CASSRGQGQYSEAFF